The clone carrying this T cell receptor beta chain has only a few counts. The sample belongs to a study of PD-1 blockade in mismatch repair-deficient tumors. Overall study: Patients had 12 to 13 mismatch repair-deficient cancer types and were previously treated and progressing.

Looked up from germline, CDR1 is GTSNPN and CDR2 is SVGIG (reference sequence). The CDR3 loop spans 14 amino acids. The germline V and J ends were trimmed by 3 bases and 7 bases, with 18 bases remaining between them. The protocol was immunoSEQ multiplex PCR, while the TCRdb copy is restricted to in-frame clones and leaves out a portion. The sample yields approximately 100,000 clones, 65% to 85% seen once. The sample consisted of peripheral blood, taken approximately 35 weeks after starting pembrolizumab. This chain uses TRBV30 with TRBJ1-2, with D maybe TRBD1 (6 bases). The TCR originated in an adult with mismatch repair-deficient cancer. CDR3 sequence: CAWSRRGSGGGYTF. CDR3 sequence (DNA): TGTGCCTGGAGCCGAAGGGGGTCCGGCGGTGGCTACACCTTC.